This paragraph reports one T cell receptor (beta chain). The target antigen is unknown. The data were taken from a study of cytomegalovirus exposure and HLA in healthy donors. General study results and limits: It was reportedly the case that the classifier diagnosed cytomegalovirus status with high specificity and sensitivity. In vitro checks showed that a few CMV-associated chains really do target CMV antigens.

The protocol was immunoSEQ multiplex PCR, while the TCRdb copy is restricted to in-frame clones and leaves out a portion. Counted here are about 280,000 clones, 65% to 90% occurring once; the ten biggest clones make up 1%. CDR3 length equals 13 residues. Deletions cut 9 bases from V and 5 bases from J, with 17 bases between. CDR1 and CDR2 (germline): SGHNT, YYREEE (reference sequence). The V gene is TRBV5-4, the J gene TRBJ2-5, with a weak D call TRBD1 (5 bases). The specimen sequenced was PBMCs. The source is a woman aged 18-29 years in good health and CMV-seronegative. The CDR3 here is CATQGSLGETQYF. The CDR3 coding sequence is TGTGCCACCCAGGGTAGCTTGGGGGAGACCCAGTACTTC.